This TCR beta chain was observed in a study of shared clonotypes between healthy human individuals. CDR3 size: 12 residues. Trimming took off 8 bases at V and 5 bases at J, with 9 bases between the two ends. Per the germline V gene, CDR1 is LNHDA and CDR2 is SQIVND (reference sequence). A CD45RA+ naive subset and a CD45RA-negative memory subset were split from CD4+ cells. Profiling relied on immunoSEQ multiplex PCR, and the TCRdb table lists in-frame clones only, not all of them. The sample carries about 2,500,000 clones, just over 90% recorded once. This chain uses TRBV19 with TRBJ1-4; D call uncertain. Source material: naive CD4+ T cells sorted from blood. The sample's subset: CD45RA+ positively selected. This TCR came from a man aged 18 to 29 in good health. CDR3 loop: CASAASNEKLFF. For the CDR3, the DNA is TGTGCCAGTGCCGCTTCCAATGAAAAACTGTTTTTT.